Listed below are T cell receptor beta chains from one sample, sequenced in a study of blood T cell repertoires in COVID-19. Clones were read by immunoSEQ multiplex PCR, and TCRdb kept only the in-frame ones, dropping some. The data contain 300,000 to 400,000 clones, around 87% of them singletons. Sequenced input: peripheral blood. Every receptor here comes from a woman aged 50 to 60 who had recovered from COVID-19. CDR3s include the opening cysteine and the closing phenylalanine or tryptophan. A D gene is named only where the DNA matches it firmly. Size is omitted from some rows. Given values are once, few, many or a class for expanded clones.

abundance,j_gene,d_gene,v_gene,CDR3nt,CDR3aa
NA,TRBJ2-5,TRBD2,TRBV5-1,TGCGCCAGCAGCTTGGAACTAGCGGAAGAGACCCAGTACTTC,CASSLELAEETQYF
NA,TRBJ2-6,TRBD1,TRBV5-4,TGTGCCAGCAGCTTACAGGGGACTGGGGCCAACGTCCTGACTTTC,CASSLQGTGANVLTF
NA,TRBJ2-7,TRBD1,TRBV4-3,TGCGCCAGCAGACAGGGGGCTCGGGAGCAGTACTTC,CASRQGAREQYF
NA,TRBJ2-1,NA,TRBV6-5,TGTGCCAGCAGACTTGACAGTAACAATGAGCAGTTCTTC,CASRLDSNNEQFF
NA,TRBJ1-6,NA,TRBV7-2,TGTGCCAGCAGCGTGAGGGTTCTTAATTCACCCCTCCACTTT,CASSVRVLNSPLHF
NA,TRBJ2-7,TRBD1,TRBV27,TGTGCCAGCAGTTTACCGACCGGGACAGGGGGCTCCTACGAGCAGTACTTC,CASSLPTGTGGSYEQYF
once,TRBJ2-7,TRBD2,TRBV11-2,TGTGCCAGCAGAGGGGGACTAGCGGGAGTGAGCTCCTACGAGCAGTACTTC,CASRGGLAGVSSYEQYF
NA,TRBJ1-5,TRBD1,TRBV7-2,TGTGCCAGCAGCTTGGTCACAGGGGCGAACTTTTATAGCAATCAGCCCCAGCATTTT,CASSLVTGANFYSNQPQHF
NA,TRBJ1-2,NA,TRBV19,TGTGCCAGTAGCCGGACGGGGAACTATGGCTACACCTTC,CASSRTGNYGYTF
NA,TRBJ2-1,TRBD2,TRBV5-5,TGTGCCAGCAGCTCCGACTGGACTAGCGGGAGTGATGAGCAGTTCTTC,CASSSDWTSGSDEQFF
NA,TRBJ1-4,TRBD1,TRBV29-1,TGCAGCGTTTCCGGGACAGAGGCAACTAATGAAAAACTGTTTTTT,CSVSGTEATNEKLFF
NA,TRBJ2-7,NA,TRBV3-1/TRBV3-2,TGTGCCAGCAGCCAAAGTAGCGAGCAGTACTTC,CASSQSSEQYF
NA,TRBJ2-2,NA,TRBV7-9,TGTGCCAGCACCCCATCTAGAAACACCGGGGAGCTGTTTTTT,CASTPSRNTGELFF
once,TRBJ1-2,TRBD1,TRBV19,TGTGCCAGTAGTCCGACTACGACACACAGGGGTGGGTATGGCTACACCTTC,CASSPTTTHRGGYGYTF
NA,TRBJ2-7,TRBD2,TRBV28,TGTGCCAGCAGTCTAATAGCGGGAGCCCCCTACGAGCAGTACTTC,CASSLIAGAPYEQYF
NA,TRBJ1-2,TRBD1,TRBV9,TGTGCCAGCAGCGGCCGGGACAGGGGGCCTGGCTACACCTTC,CASSGRDRGPGYTF
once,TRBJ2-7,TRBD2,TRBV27,TGTGCCAGCAGTTTCGTTCGGGGGACTAGCTACGAGCAGTACTTC,CASSFVRGTSYEQYF